This T cell receptor (beta chain) was identified during a study of cytomegalovirus exposure and HLA in healthy donors. Worth noting for this clone: Antigen unknown.

The CDR3 runs to 14 residues. V lost 7 bases to trimming and J lost 1 base; unmatched junction nucleotides: 7. CDR1 and CDR2 from the germline V gene are MDHEN and SYDVKM. Study results and limitations: Researchers reported in a later analysis that a missense DCLRE1C variant was tied to TCR beta V- and J-gene trimming. Among the most significant clusters, several appeared linked to common viral pathogens in a later analysis.

PCR amplification relied on 60 Vbeta primers (plus 13 Jbeta primers). Profiling relied on immunoSEQ multiplex PCR, and the TCRdb table lists in-frame clones only, not all of them. The data show 200,000 to 250,000 clones, roughly 85% seen once. The origin of this receptor is a young man in good health and CMV-seronegative. This chain joins TRBV28 and TRBJ2-7, with TRBD2 matching 7 bases. Sequenced material: PBMCs. The CDR3 region has the DNA TGTGCCAGCACCGCGGGGGACCGTTCCTACGAGCAGTACTTC. It is translated as CASTAGDRSYEQYF.